This entry concerns a single TCR beta chain. The clone's antigen remains unknown. The record has no base qualities; no much larger clone is one base away. Using the deep immunoSEQ assay, multiplex PCR amplified TCR CDR3 regions from genomic DNA. For each cell subset, the extracted genomic DNA was distributed evenly across all wells of several immunoSEQ 96-well plates, and each plate served as one replicate. For sorted subsets, roughly 0.2 ug genomic DNA, equal to approximately 30,000 T cell genomes, was loaded into each replicate PCR. The purified libraries were quantified using a Qubit 3.0 fluorometer, sized with a Bioanalyzer 2100, and then quantified again using the KAPA Library Quantification kit. A separate single-read 150-cycle Illumina NextSeq 550 flow cell was used to sequence each immunoSEQ 96-well plate. In the paper's pipeline: Because only junctional sequences without quality scores were contained in the immunoSEQ output, filtering matching that applied to full-length reads could not be performed. To assign V/J genes and CDR3, sequences were annotated using PyIR, a Python wrapper for IgBLAST v1.9, with IMGT germline references. Reads with weak V/J assignments (E-value above 1e-6), missing CDR3, stop codons, out-of-frame junctions, or ambiguous translated residues were removed. V3J clonotypes were defined as sequences sharing an identical inferred V gene, J gene, and CDR3 amino acid sequence. The percentage overlap between two repertoires was calculated by dividing the number of shared unique clonotypes by the size of the smaller repertoire. Three approaches were used to assess repertoire richness: RTK rarefaction, the Chao1 estimator, and Recon v2.1 estimates of unobserved clonotypes. Generation probabilities were computed with OLGA for all TCRbeta clonotypes obtained by the gDNA method from several donors. As stored in TCRdb, this immuneACCESS dataset retains in-frame rearrangements with V and J assigned. A fraction of the clones does not appear; measured against another copy, unresolved V genes explain less than half of the discrepancy, and the remainder lacks a known reason. V and J calls and clone size are given by that table; D and trimming were obtained from the DNA. The sample table holds 1.6 million or so clones, of which 95% to 97% were seen once. Jointly, the top ten make up roughly 1.2% of the sample.

The entry originates in a study of shared clonotypes between healthy human individuals (dated by TCRdb to 2020 to 2021). Regarding the study in general: A few men and a couple of women, aged 18 to 49 years, made up the cohort. To increase sequencing depth and limit assay-specific biases, TCR repertoire library preparation and sequencing were carried out by different laboratories using diverse techniques. Leukapheresis yielded between about 0.85 and 10 billion PBMCs per donor. Per donor, three plates each were used for CD4 naive and CD4 memory, two for CD8 naive, and one for CD8 memory. To estimate repertoire size and how much clonotypes are shared between individuals, the study performed deep sequencing of blood TCR repertoires from roughly five healthy adults. Overall results and qualifications from the work: Sampling was limited to blood, and TCR repertoires in tissue likely differ from TCR repertoires in blood. Across several donors, 5% to 6% of naive CD4, roughly 3.5% of naive CD8, about 2% of memory CD4, and 0.4% of memory CD8 clonotypes were shared. Larger estimated clonotype richness was generally found for naive subsets than for memory subsets. Clonotypes shared by all four sorted-subset donors showed higher generation probabilities than non-shared clonotypes. Rarefaction of sorted-subset datasets indicated incomplete sequencing despite the large sequencing depth. The genetic and exposure-history diversity represented was limited by the small number of donors. Pairwise subsampling led to the expectation that sequencing depth would affect the degree of clonotype sharing among donors.

At the junction V is shortened by 2 bases and J by 5 bases, with 12 bases in between. The CDR3, cysteine through phenylalanine, is 14 amino acids long. The read is trimmed to its CDR3 DNA, 42 bases read in frame from base 1. The germline V gene encodes CDR1 SGHRS and CDR2 YFSETQ. The donors were healthy, HIV-negative adults who had no recently reported acute infections or vaccinations. Every donor was a Caucasian adult living in Nashville, Tennessee, USA. CD4+ T cells were enriched by magnetic negative selection; naive cells were then positively selected on CD45RA, and the negative fraction formed the memory subset. After blood collection by leukapheresis, PBMCs were isolated using Ficoll-Histopaque density gradient centrifugation and then cryopreserved in the vapor phase of liquid nitrogen. Purity and quantity of every magnetically sorted T cell population were checked by analytical flow cytometry. Each sorted fraction had its genomic DNA isolated and then quantified by UV absorbance on a Nanodrop 2000c.

Sequenced: naive CD4+ T cells sorted from blood. Read against the paper, the sample's cell subset or site label means: CD45RA+ positively selected. The clonotype originates from a man in his thirties or forties in good health. Recombination connected TRBV5-1 to TRBJ2-3; confidence is insufficient to name the D gene. The CDR3 region reads CASSFIPTQDTQYF. The nucleotide sequence is TGCGCCAGCAGCTTTATCCCGACACAAGATACGCAGTATTTT.